The 32 T cell receptor beta chains given below trace back to one sample, sequenced in a study of blood T cell repertoires in COVID-19. Generated by immunoSEQ multiplex PCR, the TCRdb table keeps only in-frame clones and is missing some. The sample holds roughly 330,000 clones, over 80% seen once. The specimen sequenced was PBMCs or T cells enriched from blood (not recorded which). The receptor source for this set is a man younger than 40 who had recovered from COVID-19.

V gene TRBV5-1 combines with J gene TRBJ2-3; the D gene is possibly TRBD2 (5 bases). The V gene lost 0 bases and the J gene lost 1 base, with 9 bases spanning the gap. Germline V gene sequence: CDR1 SGHRS, CDR2 YFSETQ. The CDR3 is made up of 15 amino acids. In DNA, the CDR3 is TGCGCCAGCAGCTTGGAAGACGGGGGCACAGATACGCAGTATTTT. Translating gives CASSLEDGGTDTQYF.

The gene calls are TRBV28 and TRBJ1-1; D remains ambiguous. CDR1 and CDR2 (germline): MDHEN, SYDVKM. This CDR3 has 14 amino acids. V was cut by 6 bases and J by 0 bases, with 11 bases left in between. The CDR3: CASRIRGMNTEAFF. CDR3 nucleotides: TGTGCCAGCAGAATTCGGGGTATGAACACTGAAGCTTTCTTT.

This clone appeared a single time. The chain uses TRBV2 and TRBJ1-6; D is possibly TRBD1 (5 bases). The CDR3 is 14 amino acids. The germline V gene encodes CDR1 SNHLY and CDR2 FYNNEI. V shed 6 bases and J shed 7 bases, with 13 bases lying between them. CDR3 residues: CASRAGTGNSPLHF. The CDR3 DNA sequence: TGTGCCAGCAGGGCCGGGACTGGAAATTCACCCCTCCACTTT.

This clone showed up just a few times. The J gene is TRBJ1-5, the V gene TRBV9; 7 nucleotides align to TRBD1. Germline CDR1 and CDR2: SGDLS and YYNGEE. The CDR3 length is 16 residues. V was pared by 3 bases and J by 0 bases, with 6 bases of the junction left unmatched. This CDR3 reads CASSAEGASSNQPQHF. In DNA form, the CDR3 reads TGTGCCAGCAGCGCCGAGGGGGCGAGTAGCAATCAGCCCCAGCATTTT. The complete variable domain, with remaining parts taken from reference TRBV9 and TRBJ1-5, reads DSGVTQTPKHLITATGQRVTLRCSPRSGDLSVYWYQQSLDQGLQFLIQYYNGEERAKGNILERFSAQQFPDLHSELNLSSLELGDSALYFCASSAEGASSNQPQHFGDGTRLSIL.

V gene TRBV19 combines with J gene TRBJ1-5; 7 nucleotides agree with TRBD1. Germline V lookup: CDR1 LNHDA, CDR2 SQIVND (reference sequence). V gave up 4 bases and J gave up 6 bases; unmatched junction bases: 3. This CDR3 is 13 amino acids long. This CDR3 is CASSTQGGQPQHF. The CDR3 DNA reads TGTGCCAGTAGTACGCAGGGGGGTCAGCCCCAGCATTTT.

This chain uses TRBV2 with TRBJ2-4, with 8 nucleotides matching TRBD2. The V gene's germline CDR1 is SNHLY and CDR2 FYNNEI. After removal of 8 bases from V and 11 bases from J, the junction contained 11 bases not matched to a gene. This CDR3 has 13 amino acids. The CDR3 region has the DNA TGTGCCAGCGGGGGCCTAGCGGGCGACTTTCAGTACTTC. Its translation is CASGGLAGDFQYF.

The chain has TRBV6-4 and TRBJ1-2; the match to TRBD1 covers 7 bases. The CDR3 contains 13 residues. V lost 6 bases and J lost 6; bases outside the gene matches: 7. The germline V gene has CDR1 MRHNA and CDR2 SNTAGT. The CDR3 DNA reads as TGTGCCAGCAGCCCCAGGCAGGGGGATGGCTACACCTTC. As protein: CASSPRQGDGYTF.

This chain connects TRBV5-4 to TRBJ1-1; perhaps TRBD1 as D (5 bases). The germline V gene has CDR1 SGHNT and CDR2 YYREEE (reference sequence). Trimming stripped 1 base from V and 5 bases from J, with 12 bases between. The CDR3 covers 14 residues. CDR3 DNA sequence: TGTGCCAGCAGCTTGTTAGGGGCGCGGACTGAAGCTTTCTTT. Its protein is CASSLLGARTEAFF. Variable domain in full (rest from reference TRBV5-4 and TRBJ1-1): ETGVTQSPTHLIKTRGQQVTLRCSSQSGHNTVSWYQQALGQGPQFIFQYYREEENGRGNFPPRFSGLQFPNYSSELNVNALELDDSALYLCASSLLGARTEAFFGQGTRLTVV.

This clone was found once. The chain employs TRBV24-1 and TRBJ2-1; D is perhaps TRBD2 (6 bases). CDR3 length: 15 amino acids. CDR1 and CDR2 (germline): KGHDR, SFDVKD. Trimming took off 1 base at V and 9 bases at J, with 15 bases between the two ends. The CDR3 protein is CATSDLEYNGGEQFF. The CDR3 DNA reads TGTGCCACCAGTGATTTAGAGTACAACGGGGGTGAGCAGTTCTTC.

This clone came up once. The chain is built from TRBV5-1 and TRBJ1-5; D might be TRBD1 (6 bases). The length of the CDR3 is 15 residues. V was shortened by 1 base and J by 0 bases, with 8 bases between the two germline ends. CDR1 and CDR2 (germline): SGHRS, YFSETQ. CDR3 sequence (DNA): TGCGCCAGCAGCTTGACAGGGAATAGCAATCAGCCCCAGCATTTT. Its protein is CASSLTGNSNQPQHF.

This chain joins TRBV4-2 and TRBJ2-1; 13 bases match TRBD2. The CDR3 spans 15 residues. Trimming at V came to 4 bases and at J to 8 bases, leaving 5 bases not matched to a gene. Germline V gene lookup returns CDR1 LGHNA and CDR2 YNFKEQ. The CDR3 loop is CASSPRLAGGYEQFF. The DNA for the CDR3 is TGTGCCAGCAGCCCTCGACTAGCGGGGGGTTATGAGCAGTTCTTC.

A single count supports this clone. The V gene is TRBV5-5, the J gene TRBJ1-2; D unclear. The CDR3 has 13 amino acids. Per the germline V gene, CDR1 is SGHKS and CDR2 is YYEKEE (reference sequence). The V end was cut by 4 bases, the J end by 4 bases, with 11 bases between. In DNA, the CDR3 is TGTGCCAGCAGCCTGACGGAGATCTATGGCTACACCTTC. This encodes CASSLTEIYGYTF. The variable domain in full, completed from reference TRBV5-5 and TRBJ1-2, reads DAGVTQSPTHLIKTRGQQVTLRCSPISGHKSVSWYQQVLGQGPQFIFQYYEKEERGRGNFPDRFSARQFPNYSSELNVNALLLGDSALYLCASSLTEIYGYTFGSGTRLTVV.

This chain joins TRBV5-1 and TRBJ2-1; 12 bases align to TRBD2. Trimming cost V 6 bases and J 4 bases; bases outside gene matches: 8. CDR3 length: 16 residues. Germline V gene lookup returns CDR1 SGHRS and CDR2 YFSETQ. In DNA, the CDR3 is TGCGCCAGCACCTACCTAGCGGGGGGGTCTTACAATGAGCAGTTCTTC. It codes for CASTYLAGGSYNEQFF.

V and J are TRBV30 and TRBJ1-2; D is perhaps TRBD1 (6 bases). This CDR3 has 11 amino acids. Germline lookup yields CDR1 GTSNPN and CDR2 SVGIG (reference sequence). Trimming left V 2 bases short and J 11 bases short, with 12 bases between. The CDR3 DNA is TGTGCCTGGAGTCTGACAGGAGATTACACCTTC. The encoded protein is CAWSLTGDYTF.

V gene TRBV5-1 combines with J gene TRBJ1-6; the match to TRBD1 covers 9 bases. V was pared by 4 bases and J by 7 bases, with 3 bases of the junction left unmatched. In germline, CDR1 is SGHRS, CDR2 YFSETQ. The CDR3 consists of 14 residues. Written as DNA, the CDR3 is TGCGCCAGCAGCGCCGGGACAGGGAATTCACCCCTCCACTTT. Its protein product is CASSAGTGNSPLHF.

The V call is TRBV3-1 (or the pseudogene TRBV3-2), the J call TRBJ2-5; D not resolved. Looked up from germline, CDR1 is LGHDT and CDR2 is YNNKEL (reference sequence). Trimming removed 4 bases from V and 5 bases from J, with 8 bases in between. CDR3 length: 12 residues. DNA for the CDR3: TGTGCCAGCAGCCCTTTGGGCGAGACCCAGTACTTC. Translated, it gives CASSPLGETQYF.

The CDR3 reads CASSLTTGNTGELFF. The CDR3 DNA is TGTGCCAGCAGTTTAACGACAGGGAACACCGGGGAGCTGTTTTTT. The rearrangement joins TRBV27 to TRBJ2-2; D might be TRBD1 (6 bases). This CDR3 contains 15 residues. CDR1 is MNHEY, CDR2 SMNVEV, per germline (reference sequence). V was pared by 2 bases and J by 1 base, with 8 bases between.

The rearrangement joins TRBV19 to TRBJ1-5; D is undetermined. Germline V gene sequence: CDR1 LNHDA, CDR2 SQIVND (reference sequence). V lost 1 base, J lost 0 bases, and 4 bases lay in between. This CDR3 is 14 amino acids long. Here the CDR3 reads CASSIALSNQPQHF. The CDR3 DNA is TGTGCCAGTAGTATAGCCCTTAGCAATCAGCCCCAGCATTTT. The variable domain in full, completed from reference TRBV19 and TRBJ1-5, reads DGGITQSPKYLFRKEGQNVTLSCEQNLNHDAMYWYRQDPGQGLRLIYYSQIVNDFQKGDIAEGYSVSREKKESFPLTVTSAQKNPTAFYLCASSIALSNQPQHFGDGTRLSIL.

The gene calls are TRBV18 and TRBJ1-1; D not resolved. V was clipped by 1 base and J by 1 base, with 7 bases between them. The germline V gene encodes CDR1 KGHSH and CDR2 LQKENI. The CDR3 sequence is 14 residues long. The CDR3 region has the DNA TGTGCCAGCTCACCACAAACGCGGAACACTGAAGCTTTCTTT. Its protein is CASSPQTRNTEAFF. Combining the CDR3 with reference TRBV18 and TRBJ1-1 gives the whole variable domain NAGVMQNPRHLVRRRGQEARLRCSPMKGHSHVYWYRQLPEEGLKFMVYLQKENIIDESGMPKERFSAEFPKEGPSILRIQQVVRGDSAAYFCASSPQTRNTEAFFGQGTRLTVV.

This chain links TRBV5-6 with TRBJ1-5; 8 nucleotides line up with TRBD1. Germline V CDR1 and CDR2: SGHDT, YYEEEE. This CDR3 comprises 15 residues. The trim removed 2 bases at V and 2 bases at J, leaving 3 bases unmatched. The CDR3 DNA is TGTGCCAGCAGCTTTCAGGGACAGGGCAATCAGCCCCAGCATTTT. Translation gives CASSFQGQGNQPQHF.

V and J are TRBV11-1 and TRBJ1-1; tentatively, D is TRBD1 (5 bases). V lost 2 bases, J lost 7 bases, and 14 bases lay in between. This CDR3 spans 14 amino acids. Germline V CDR1 and CDR2: SGHAT, FQDESV (reference sequence). The DNA for the CDR3 is TGTGCCAGCAGCTTAAGGCAGGGAGGTCGTGAAGCTTTCTTT. Its translation is CASSLRQGGREAFF.

V and J are TRBV10-3 and TRBJ2-3; a weak D match, TRBD2 (6 bases). V lost 5 bases, J lost 1 base, and 13 bases lay in between. Germline V gene lookup returns CDR1 ENHRY and CDR2 SYGVKD. This CDR3 is 15 amino acids long. CDR3 bases: TGTGCCATCAGTTGGAGCGGGTACCGCACAGATACGCAGTATTTT. It codes for CAISWSGYRTDTQYF.

This chain links TRBV2 with TRBJ1-4; tentative D call: TRBD1 (6 bases). CDR3 length: 13 residues. CDR1 and CDR2 from the germline V gene are SNHLY and FYNNEI. Trimming removed 5 bases at V and 7 bases at J, with 11 bases between. CDR3 nucleotide sequence: TGTGCCAGCAGTCCGGGGGGCGGTGAAAAACTGTTTTTT. This encodes CASSPGGGEKLFF. The whole variable domain, filled in from reference TRBV2 and TRBJ1-4, reads EPEVTQTPSHQVTQMGQEVILRCVPISNHLYFYWYRQILGQKVEFLVSFYNNEISEKSEIFDDQFSVERPDGSNFTLKIRSTKLEDSAMYFCASSPGGGEKLFFGSGTQLSVL.

The chain is built from TRBV7-6 and TRBJ1-2; unclear D gene. The CDR3 runs 12 residues. The V end was cut by 3 bases, the J end by 5 bases, with 7 bases between. Germline V gene data show CDR1 as SGHVS and CDR2 as FNYEAQ. In DNA, the CDR3 is TGTGCCAGCAGCTTTGGCAGATATGGCTACACCTTC. This sequence encodes CASSFGRYGYTF.

The rearrangement uses TRBV19 and TRBJ1-1, with D possibly being TRBD1 (6 bases). Germline V gives CDR1 LNHDA, CDR2 SQIVND (reference sequence). CDR3 size: 16 residues. V was trimmed by 3 bases and J by 4 bases, leaving 18 bases between them. The CDR3 loop reads CASSMGFVGGRTEAFF. The DNA of the CDR3 is TGTGCCAGTAGTATGGGGTTTGTCGGGGGGCGCACTGAAGCTTTCTTT.

The chain uses TRBV9 and TRBJ2-1, with 10 bases that match TRBD1. Per germline, CDR1 SGDLS and CDR2 YYNGEE. V lost 3 bases, J lost 2 bases, and 5 bases stayed unmatched. The CDR3 has 16 amino acids. The CDR3 here is CASSASGQGTYNEQFF. In DNA form, the CDR3 reads TGTGCCAGCAGCGCCTCGGGACAGGGGACCTACAATGAGCAGTTCTTC.

This sequence joins TRBV5-1 and TRBJ2-5; the D gene is possibly TRBD1 (5 bases). Trimming left V 5 bases short and J 2 bases short, with 7 bases between. The CDR3 is made up of 12 amino acids. Germline-derived CDR1 and CDR2 are SGHRS and YFSETQ. CDR3 nucleotide sequence: TGCGCCAGCAGAAGACAGCAAGAGACCCAGTACTTC. Encoded protein: CASRRQQETQYF.

This clone was seen just once. CDR3 residues: CASSSQGSYNSPLHF. CDR3 sequence (DNA): TGTGCCAGCAGCTCACAGGGTTCGTATAATTCACCCCTCCACTTT. This rearrangement joins TRBV5-4 to TRBJ1-6; D perhaps matches TRBD1 (6 bases). The V and J ends lost 3 bases and 4 bases respectively, with 11 bases between them. This CDR3 spans 15 amino acids. Germline-derived CDR1 and CDR2 are SGHNT and YYREEE (reference sequence).

This clone was seen a handful of times. The chain couples TRBV4-2 to TRBJ2-7; 8 bases line up with TRBD1. Germline V gene sequence: CDR1 LGHNA, CDR2 YNFKEQ. The ends lost 6 bases at V and 2 bases at J; junction bases unmatched: 6. The CDR3 runs 14 residues. The CDR3 DNA reads TGTGCCAGCAGAGGACAGGGCAGGACCTACGAGCAGTACTTC. It specifies CASRGQGRTYEQYF.

This clone was counted only a few times. The chain has TRBV7-2 and TRBJ1-1; D uncertain. Germline V gene sequence: CDR1 SGHTA, CDR2 FQGNSA. This CDR3 comprises 13 residues. V lost 1 base to trimming and J lost 3 bases, with 6 bases between them. The DNA of the CDR3 is TGTGCCAGCAGCTTAGTAGTTTACACTGAAGCTTTCTTT. Its translation is CASSLVVYTEAFF.

This chain connects TRBV6-5 to TRBJ1-3, with a possible D match to TRBD1 (6 bases). V lost 6 bases and J 2 bases, leaving 11 bases between the germline ends. Germline lookup yields CDR1 MNHEY and CDR2 SVGAGI. The CDR3 sequence is 14 residues long. The CDR3 reads CASRGRTAGNTIYF. CDR3 DNA: TGTGCCAGCAGAGGACGGACAGCTGGAAACACCATATATTTT.

The chain employs TRBV4-1 and TRBJ1-4; perhaps TRBD1 as D (6 bases). Germline CDR1 and CDR2: MGHRA and YSYEKL. The CDR3 loop spans 17 amino acids. The V gene lost 0 bases and the J gene lost 12 bases, with 23 bases spanning the gap. CDR3 residues: CASSQDPLGVGADELFF. The CDR3 DNA reads as TGCGCCAGCAGCCAAGACCCCCTAGGGGTGGGGGCAGACGAACTGTTTTTT.